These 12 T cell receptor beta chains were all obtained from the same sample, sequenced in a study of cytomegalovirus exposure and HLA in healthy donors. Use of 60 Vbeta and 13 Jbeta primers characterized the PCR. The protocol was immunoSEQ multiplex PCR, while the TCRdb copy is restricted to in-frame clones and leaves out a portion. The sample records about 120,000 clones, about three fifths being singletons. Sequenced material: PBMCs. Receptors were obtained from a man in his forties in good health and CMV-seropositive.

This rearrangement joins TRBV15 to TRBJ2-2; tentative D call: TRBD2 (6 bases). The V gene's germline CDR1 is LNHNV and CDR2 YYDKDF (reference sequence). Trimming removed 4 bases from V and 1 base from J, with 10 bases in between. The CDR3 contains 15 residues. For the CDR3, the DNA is TGTGCCACCAGCAAGCCTAGCGAGAACACCGGGGAGCTGTTTTTT. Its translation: CATSKPSENTGELFF.

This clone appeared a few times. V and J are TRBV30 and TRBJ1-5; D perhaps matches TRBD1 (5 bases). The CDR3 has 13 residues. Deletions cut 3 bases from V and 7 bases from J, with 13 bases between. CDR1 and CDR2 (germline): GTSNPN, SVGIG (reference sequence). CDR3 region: CAWRGQGGQPQHF. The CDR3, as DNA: TGTGCCTGGAGGGGGCAGGGTGGACAGCCCCAGCATTTT.

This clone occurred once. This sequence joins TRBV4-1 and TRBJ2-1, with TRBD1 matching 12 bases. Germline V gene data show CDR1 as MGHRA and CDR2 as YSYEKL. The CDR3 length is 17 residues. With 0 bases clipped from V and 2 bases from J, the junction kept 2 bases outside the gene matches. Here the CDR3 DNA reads TGCGCCAGCAGCCAAGAAGGGACAGGGGGCGCCTACAATGAGCAGTTCTTC. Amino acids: CASSQEGTGGAYNEQFF.

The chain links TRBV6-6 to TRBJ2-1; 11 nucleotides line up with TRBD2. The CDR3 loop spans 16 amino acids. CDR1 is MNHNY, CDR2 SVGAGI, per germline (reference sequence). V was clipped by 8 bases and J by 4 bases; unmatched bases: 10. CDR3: CASSLPGTSGYNEQFF. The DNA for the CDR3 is TGTGCCAGCTCCCTACCCGGGACTAGCGGTTACAATGAGCAGTTCTTC.

Written as DNA, the CDR3 is TGCAGTGCTACTGACAACTACGAGCAGTACTTC. This codes for CSATDNYEQYF. V usage is TRBV20-1 and J usage is TRBJ2-7; no reliable D call. Germline CDR1 is DFQATT and CDR2 is SNEGSKA (reference sequence). The ends were cut back, 4 bases at V and 3 bases at J, with 7 bases in the middle. This CDR3 spans 11 amino acids.

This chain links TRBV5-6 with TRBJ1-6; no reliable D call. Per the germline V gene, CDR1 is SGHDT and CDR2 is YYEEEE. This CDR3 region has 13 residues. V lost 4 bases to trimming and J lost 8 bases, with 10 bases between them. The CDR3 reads CASSPQYDSPLHF. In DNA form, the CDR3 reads TGTGCCAGCAGCCCCCAGTACGATTCACCCCTCCACTTT.

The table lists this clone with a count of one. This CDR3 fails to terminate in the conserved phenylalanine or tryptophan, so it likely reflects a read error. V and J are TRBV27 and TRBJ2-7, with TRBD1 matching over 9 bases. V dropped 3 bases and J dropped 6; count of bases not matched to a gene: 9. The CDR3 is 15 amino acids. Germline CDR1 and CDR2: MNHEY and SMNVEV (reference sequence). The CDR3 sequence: CASSFGDRVSIEQYL. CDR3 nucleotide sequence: TGTGCCAGCAGTTTTGGGGACAGGGTTAGTATCGAGCAGTACCTC.

For the CDR3, the DNA is TGTGCCATCAGTGAACTAGCGGGTAACAATGAGCAGTTCTTC. It specifies CAISELAGNNEQFF. This sequence joins TRBV10-3 and TRBJ2-1, with 9 nucleotides matching TRBD2. V lost 3 bases to trimming and J lost 5 bases; unmatched junction nucleotides: 2. This CDR3 region has 14 residues. Germline V CDR1 and CDR2: ENHRY, SYGVKD.

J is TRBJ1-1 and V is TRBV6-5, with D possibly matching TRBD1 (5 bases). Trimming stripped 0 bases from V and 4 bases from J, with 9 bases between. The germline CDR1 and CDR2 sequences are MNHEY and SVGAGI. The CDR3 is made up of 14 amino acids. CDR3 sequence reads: CASSYSTGGTEAFF. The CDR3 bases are TGTGCCAGCAGTTACTCGACGGGGGGCACTGAAGCTTTCTTT.

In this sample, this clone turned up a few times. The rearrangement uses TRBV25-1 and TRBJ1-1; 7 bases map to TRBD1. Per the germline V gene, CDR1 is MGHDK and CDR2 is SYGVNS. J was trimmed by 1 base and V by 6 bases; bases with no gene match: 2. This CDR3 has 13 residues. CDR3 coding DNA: TGTGCCAGCAGCTGGACAGGGAACACTGAAGCTTTCTTT. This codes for CASSWTGNTEAFF.

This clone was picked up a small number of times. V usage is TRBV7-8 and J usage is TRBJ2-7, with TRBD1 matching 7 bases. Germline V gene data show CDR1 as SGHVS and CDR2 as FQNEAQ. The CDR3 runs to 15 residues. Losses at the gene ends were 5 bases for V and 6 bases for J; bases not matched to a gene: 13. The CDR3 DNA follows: TGTGCCAGCAGCCTTCCGACAGGGCCTTGGGGCGAGCAGTACTTC. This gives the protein CASSLPTGPWGEQYF.

This CDR3 reads CASSLAPGNQETQYF. For the CDR3, the DNA is TGTGCCAGCAGCTTAGCTCCGGGAAACCAAGAGACCCAGTACTTC. The chain carries TRBV7-9 and TRBJ2-5; D is possibly TRBD2 (5 bases). This CDR3 comprises 15 residues. Deletions cut 0 bases from V and 0 bases from J, with 8 bases between. The germline gives CDR1 SEHNR, CDR2 FQNEAQ (reference sequence). The complete variable domain, with remaining parts taken from reference TRBV7-9 and TRBJ2-5, reads DTGVSQNPRHKITKRGQNVTFRCDPISEHNRLYWYRQTLGQGPEFLTYFQNEAQLEKSRLLSDRFSAERPKGSFSTLEIQRTEQGDSAMYLCASSLAPGNQETQYFGPGTRLLVL.